A single sample gave rise to the 15 T cell receptor beta chains below, sequenced in a study of blood T cells in healthy people across ages. Together with a sample-barcoded 5' primer, a J-beta primer mix was included in a second PCR lasting about 6 to 11 cycles. TCRdb passed the 5' RACE reads through MiXCR, listing each CDR3 protein once. The sample gives about 1.7 million distinct CDR3 sequences, 28% of which show up once; 7.7% is in the top ten. The source material was blood. Receptors were obtained from a woman in her twenties or thirties in good health.

The chain employs TRBV20-1 and TRBJ2-5; perhaps TRBD2 as D (6 bases). The ends were cut back, 5 bases at V and 2 bases at J, with 21 bases in the middle. This CDR3 region has 16 residues. Per the germline V gene, CDR1 is DFQATT and CDR2 is SNEGSKA (reference sequence). CDR3 in DNA: TGCAGTGCTCATACGGGGTGGGGGGTCCAGCAAGAGACCCAGTACTTC. Translating it yields CSAHTGWGVQQETQYF.

This sequence joins TRBV5-1 and TRBJ1-6, with D unresolved. Trimming stripped 1 base from V and 8 bases from J, with 7 bases between. CDR3 size: 13 residues. Germline CDR1 reads SGHRS; CDR2 reads YFSETQ. The chain's CDR3 is CASSLHADSPLHF. The CDR3 DNA is TGCGCCAGCAGCTTGCATGCGGATTCACCCCTCCACTTT.

This clonotype was detected ten times or more. This rearrangement joins TRBV12-3 or TRBV12-4 to TRBJ2-1; TRBD2 matches 13 bases. The CDR3 is made up of 15 amino acids. V was clipped by 6 bases and J by 5 bases; unmatched bases: 4. The CDR3 region is CASSHTSGRDNEQFF. CDR3 coding DNA: TGTGCCAGCAGCCATACTAGCGGGAGGGACAATGAGCAGTTCTTC.

This clonotype was found many times. The chain employs TRBV7-2 and TRBJ2-7, with 10 bases lining up with TRBD1. V shed 5 bases and J 5 bases; nucleotides not matched to a gene: 6. This CDR3 spans 14 amino acids. Germline values: CDR1 SGHTA, CDR2 FQGNSA. The CDR3 sequence is CASSRQGAIHEQYF. CDR3 nucleotide sequence: TGTGCCAGCAGCCGACAGGGGGCCATACACGAGCAGTACTTC.

This clonotype was found a few times. V gene TRBV20-1 combines with J gene TRBJ2-1; possible D gene TRBD2, 5 bases. Trimming removed 1 base at V and 0 bases at J, with 10 bases between. Germline V gene sequence: CDR1 DFQATT, CDR2 SNEGSKA (reference sequence). This CDR3 has 15 residues. DNA of the CDR3: TGCAGTGCTAGAGGTGCTAGCTTCTCCTACAATGAGCAGTTCTTC. Translating gives CSARGASFSYNEQFF.

This clonotype was recorded a few times. The chain employs TRBV6-4 and TRBJ1-5, with D unresolved. Germline lookup yields CDR1 MRHNA and CDR2 SNTAGT. The CDR3 is 13 amino acids. Trimming took off 8 bases at V and 0 bases at J, with 8 bases between the two ends. The CDR3 protein is CASATDSNQPQHF. DNA of the CDR3: TGTGCCAGCGCTACCGATAGCAATCAGCCCCAGCATTTT.

This clonotype turned up a few times. The V and J genes are TRBV5-1 and TRBJ2-5, with 7 bases lining up with TRBD1. The CDR3 spans 15 residues. Trimming at V came to 4 bases and at J to 5 bases, leaving 11 bases not matched to a gene. Germline CDR1 reads SGHRS; CDR2 reads YFSETQ. The CDR3 coding sequence is TGCGCCAGCAGCCCCAAGACAACAGGGGTGGAGACCCAGTACTTC. Protein sequence: CASSPKTTGVETQYF.

V usage is TRBV15 and J usage is TRBJ2-7, with TRBD2 matching 8 bases. Germline V lookup: CDR1 LNHNV, CDR2 YYDKDF (reference sequence). Trimming removed 0 bases from V and 3 bases from J; junction bases left unmatched: 7. There are 16 residues in the CDR3. In nucleotides, the CDR3 is TGTGCCACCAGCAGAGATAGGACTAGCTCCTTCTACGAGCAGTACTTC. Its translation is CATSRDRTSSFYEQYF.

This clonotype appeared many times. V gene TRBV7-8 combines with J gene TRBJ2-7; D uncertain. The germline V and J ends were trimmed by 1 base and 2 bases, with 18 bases remaining between them. The CDR3 runs to 17 residues. The germline V gene has CDR1 SGHVS and CDR2 FQNEAQ. The CDR3 nucleotides read TGTGCCAGCAGCTTAGAGGGCTACCAATCCAAAACCTACGAGCAGTACTTC. It translates to CASSLEGYQSKTYEQYF.

This chain uses TRBV24-1 with TRBJ2-3; D may be TRBD1 (5 bases). Germline V gene data show CDR1 as KGHDR and CDR2 as SFDVKD. CDR3 length: 13 residues. V lost 8 bases and J 6 bases, leaving 14 bases between the germline ends. CDR3 DNA: TGTGCCACCAAGGGGCGAGTAGTGGATACGCAGTATTTT. Its translation: CATKGRVVDTQYF.

This clonotype was detected a few times. The V and J genes are TRBV24-1 and TRBJ1-5, with D hard to call. The length of the CDR3 is 18 residues. CDR1 and CDR2 from the germline V gene are KGHDR and SFDVKD. With 10 bases removed from V and 0 bases from J, the gap between germline ends came to 24 bases. CDR3 region: CATQWTDYSPYSNQPQHF. The CDR3 DNA sequence: TGTGCCACTCAATGGACGGATTACAGCCCCTATAGCAATCAGCCCCAGCATTTT.

The gene calls are TRBV28 and TRBJ2-4; TRBD2 agrees at 10 bases. The assigned J gene may be wrong: the sequence end matches TRBJ2-7 better. The CDR3 loop spans 15 amino acids. Germline CDR1 and CDR2: MDHEN and SYDVKM. CDR3 DNA sequence: TGTGCCAGCAGAGCGGGAGGGCCCTCGAATCGCGAGCAGTACTTC. It is translated as CASRAGGPSNREQYF.

The rearrangement links TRBV5-1 to TRBJ1-6; D possibly corresponds to TRBD1 (5 bases). Trimming stripped 4 bases from V and 7 bases from J, with 18 bases between. Looked up from germline, CDR1 is SGHRS and CDR2 is YFSETQ. The CDR3 covers 16 residues. In DNA form, the CDR3 reads TGCGCCAGCAGCGACCTCCGGGACGGTGGGAATTCACCCCTCCACTTT. Amino acid sequence: CASSDLRDGGNSPLHF.

The CDR3 protein is CSARDGTSGRYYEQYF. The CDR3 DNA is TGCAGTGCTAGAGACGGGACTAGCGGGCGCTACTACGAGCAGTACTTC. The chain carries TRBV20-1 and TRBJ2-7, with 12 bases fitting TRBD2. The CDR3 length is 16 residues. CDR1 and CDR2 (germline): DFQATT, SNEGSKA (reference sequence). J lost 3 bases, V lost 0 bases, and 6 bases had no gene match.

This clonotype came up many times. The rearrangement joins TRBV29-1 to TRBJ2-7; D unclear. Germline lookup yields CDR1 SQVTM and CDR2 ANQGSEA. Between the trimmed V and J ends, which lost 5 bases and 0 bases, there was a span of 17 bases. The CDR3 contains 15 residues. For the CDR3, the DNA is TGCAGCGTTTCGAACCCCGGTGGGGACTCCTACGAGCAGTACTTC. Translation gives CSVSNPGGDSYEQYF.